The 32 T cell receptor beta chains reported below all come from one sample, sequenced in a study of T cell clonotyping in hematopoietic cell transplantation. TCRdb's table, derived via immunoSEQ multiplex PCR, lists solely in-frame clones and lacks some. In the table there are thousands of clones, approximately 87% of which are singletons. Specimen: peripheral blood mononuclear cells, collected 100 days after allogeneic stem cell transplant. Every receptor here comes from a female patient aged 40 to 55 who had an allogeneic stem cell transplant from a related donor, so the T cells may come from the graft donor. Some clones in this sample may be carry-over from other donors' samples.

This clone has only a few counts. V usage is TRBV30 and J usage is TRBJ1-1; D call uncertain. Germline V gene lookup returns CDR1 GTSNPN and CDR2 SVGIG (reference sequence). The CDR3 is 12 amino acids. With 2 bases removed from V and 7 bases from J, the gap between germline ends came to 11 bases. DNA of the CDR3: TGTGCCTGGAGTAGGCAGGCGGGTGAAGCTTTCTTT. Protein: CAWSRQAGEAFF.

The chain is built from TRBV7-9 and TRBJ1-1; 8 positions match TRBD1. There are 14 residues in the CDR3. Germline CDR1 and CDR2: SEHNR and FQNEAQ (reference sequence). The V and J ends lost 4 bases and 5 bases, in that order; junction bases with no gene match: 6. CDR3 region: CASSSGGGETEAFF. As DNA, the CDR3 is TGTGCCAGCAGCTCAGGGGGCGGTGAGACTGAAGCTTTCTTT.

This chain links TRBV7-9 with TRBJ2-5; a weak D match, TRBD1 (6 bases). Germline V lookup: CDR1 SEHNR, CDR2 FQNEAQ (reference sequence). CDR3 length equals 14 residues. Trimming shortened V by 5 bases and J by 5 bases, and 15 bases separated the two germline ends. The CDR3 is CASSRTASRETQYF. The DNA for the CDR3 is TGTGCCAGCAGCCGGACAGCCTCGCGGGAGACCCAGTACTTC.

CDR3 sequence: CASSGGGRGVYGYTF. In nucleotides, the CDR3 is TGTGCCAGTAGCGGGGGGGGACGGGGCGTATATGGCTACACCTTC. V gene TRBV19 combines with J gene TRBJ1-2, with a possible D match to TRBD1 (5 bases). There are 15 residues in the CDR3. Trimming took off 6 bases at V and 5 bases at J, with 19 bases between the two ends. Germline V CDR1 and CDR2: LNHDA, SQIVND (reference sequence).

The chain recombines TRBV30 with TRBJ1-2; D uncertain. Looked up from germline, CDR1 is GTSNPN and CDR2 is SVGIG (reference sequence). V gave up 4 bases and J gave up 3 bases, with 15 bases separating them. The CDR3 runs 14 residues. The CDR3: CAWTKGTRDYGYTF. CDR3 nucleotide sequence: TGTGCCTGGACCAAGGGCACACGTGACTATGGCTACACCTTC.

This chain connects TRBV30 to TRBJ1-5; D remains ambiguous. The germline V gene has CDR1 GTSNPN and CDR2 SVGIG (reference sequence). The V and J ends lost 0 bases and 2 bases respectively, with 14 bases between them. This CDR3 has 16 residues. The CDR3 nucleotides are TGTGCCTGGAGTGTACCCAGAGGGTACGGCAATCAGCCCCAGCATTTT. This translates into CAWSVPRGYGNQPQHF.

This chain joins TRBV27 and TRBJ2-3; D might be TRBD2 (6 bases). The germline gives CDR1 MNHEY, CDR2 SMNVEV (reference sequence). V shed 4 bases and J shed 2 bases, with 10 bases lying between them. This CDR3 is built from 14 residues. CDR3 region: CASSYSGYTDTQYF. Written as DNA, the CDR3 is TGTGCCAGCAGTTATAGCGGCTACACAGATACGCAGTATTTT.

The V call is TRBV4-2, the J call TRBJ2-2, with TRBD2 identical over 7 bases. Germline CDR1 reads LGHNA; CDR2 reads YNFKEQ. Losses at the gene ends were 4 bases for V and 3 bases for J; bases not matched to a gene: 8. This CDR3 is 16 amino acids long. For the CDR3, the DNA is TGTGCCAGCAGCCTTACCTCTAGCGGATACACCGGGGAGCTGTTTTTT. This translates into CASSLTSSGYTGELFF.

This chain links TRBV11-3 with TRBJ2-3; D might be TRBD1 or TRBD2, each matching 5 bases. CDR1 is SGHNT, CDR2 YENEEA, per germline. The CDR3 totals 15 residues. The V end was cut by 1 base, the J end by 0 bases, with 8 bases between. The CDR3 sequence is CASSLGGVSTDTQYF. The CDR3 DNA is TGTGCCAGCAGCTTAGGAGGGGTCAGCACAGATACGCAGTATTTT.

The chain has TRBV28 and TRBJ2-5; D is perhaps TRBD1 (6 bases). V was trimmed by 0 bases and J by 4 bases, leaving 12 bases between them. The CDR3 covers 15 residues. Germline V gene lookup returns CDR1 MDHEN and CDR2 SYDVKM. As DNA, the CDR3 is TGTGCCAGCAGTTTATGGTCCGGACAGCGAGAGACCCAGTACTTC. Amino acid sequence: CASSLWSGQRETQYF.

The J gene is TRBJ2-5, the V gene TRBV5-4; perhaps TRBD2 as D (5 bases). This CDR3 is 14 amino acids long. Looked up from germline, CDR1 is SGHNT and CDR2 is YYREEE (reference sequence). V was shortened by 4 bases and J by 2 bases, with 12 bases between the two germline ends. DNA for the CDR3: TGTGCCAGCAGCCACCCTGAGCGGCAAGAGACCCAGTACTTC. The encoded protein is CASSHPERQETQYF.

The chain couples TRBV19 to TRBJ2-5, with a weak D call TRBD1 (6 bases). The CDR3 consists of 15 residues. CDR1 is LNHDA, CDR2 SQIVND, per germline (reference sequence). Trimming cost V 1 base and J 2 bases, with 11 bases left between them. CDR3 sequence (DNA): TGTGCCAGTAGTATAGGACAGGTCCTTCAAGAGACCCAGTACTTC. It specifies CASSIGQVLQETQYF.

This clone was seen more than once but under ten times. The chain employs TRBV11-2 and TRBJ1-2; perhaps TRBD1 as D (5 bases). V gave up 3 bases and J gave up 4 bases, with 9 bases separating them. The CDR3 is 13 amino acids. Germline CDR1 and CDR2: SGHAT and FQNNGV. The CDR3 loop is CASSFAGGYGYTF. The CDR3 DNA is TGTGCCAGCAGCTTCGCGGGGGGCTATGGCTACACCTTC.

The chain carries TRBV19 and TRBJ1-2; TRBD1 aligns across 11 bases. The germline V gene encodes CDR1 LNHDA and CDR2 SQIVND (reference sequence). The CDR3 consists of 15 residues. After removal of 7 bases from V and 7 bases from J, the junction contained 11 bases not matched to a gene. The CDR3 loop is CASKGDPDRGPGYTF. CDR3 in DNA: TGTGCCAGTAAAGGAGATCCGGACAGGGGGCCTGGCTACACCTTC.

The gene calls are TRBV7-9 and TRBJ2-3; D gene uncertain. The V end was cut by 8 bases, the J end by 4 bases, with 16 bases between. The CDR3 is 14 residues long. Per the germline V gene, CDR1 is SEHNR and CDR2 is FQNEAQ (reference sequence). CDR3 sequence (DNA): TGTGCCAGCTGTCTTGCGACGCTGGCAGATACGCAGTATTTT. Translated: CASCLATLADTQYF.

V is TRBV29-1 and J is TRBJ2-7, with D possibly matching TRBD1 (6 bases). CDR3 size: 13 residues. Per the germline V gene, CDR1 is SQVTM and CDR2 is ANQGSEA. V was clipped by 1 base and J by 4 bases, with 11 bases between them. CDR3 sequence reads: CSVEARQGYEQYF. CDR3 nucleotide sequence: TGCAGCGTTGAAGCCCGCCAGGGGTACGAGCAGTACTTC.

The rearrangement links TRBV7-9 to TRBJ2-7; D not resolved. The germline V and J ends were trimmed by 5 bases and 0 bases, with 11 bases remaining between them. From germline, CDR1 is SEHNR and CDR2 FQNEAQ (reference sequence). The CDR3 has 14 residues. The CDR3 sequence is CASSPRQSSYEQYF. For the CDR3, the DNA is TGTGCCAGCAGCCCACGTCAAAGCTCCTACGAGCAGTACTTC. Using reference TRBV7-9 and TRBJ2-7 for the parts outside the CDR3, the full variable domain is DTGVSQNPRHKITKRGQNVTFRCDPISEHNRLYWYRQTLGQGPEFLTYFQNEAQLEKSRLLSDRFSAERPKGSFSTLEIQRTEQGDSAMYLCASSPRQSSYEQYFGPGTRLTVT.

This chain links TRBV29-1 with TRBJ2-5; a weak D match, TRBD2 (6 bases). CDR1 is SQVTM, CDR2 ANQGSEA, per germline. V lost 4 bases and J lost 2, with 11 bases in between. The CDR3 is 13 residues long. The CDR3, as DNA: TGCAGCGTTGTATTCGCGGGACAAGAGACCCAGTACTTC. Translation gives CSVVFAGQETQYF.

The chain is built from TRBV28 and TRBJ2-7; weak D call: TRBD2 (5 bases). Trimming cost V 6 bases and J 2 bases, with 11 bases left between them. The germline V gene encodes CDR1 MDHEN and CDR2 SYDVKM. The CDR3 runs 13 residues. The DNA of the CDR3 is TGTGCCAGCAGAATCCGGGAAACCTACGAGCAGTACTTC. Encoded protein: CASRIRETYEQYF.

The CDR3, as DNA: TGTGCCAGCCTGACCGGACCATCAGACGGCTACACCTTC. This gives the protein CASLTGPSDGYTF. The V gene is TRBV2, the J gene TRBJ1-2; D remains ambiguous. V shed 8 bases and J shed 8 bases, with 18 bases lying between them. The CDR3 extends over 13 amino acids. The V gene's germline CDR1 is SNHLY and CDR2 FYNNEI. Based on the CDR3 plus reference TRBV2 and TRBJ1-2, the full variable domain is EPEVTQTPSHQVTQMGQEVILRCVPISNHLYFYWYRQILGQKVEFLVSFYNNEISEKSEIFDDQFSVERPDGSNFTLKIRSTKLEDSAMYFCASLTGPSDGYTFGSGTRLTVV.

The chain employs TRBV28 and TRBJ2-4, with a tentative D call TRBD1 (5 bases). The CDR3 is 15 residues long. Germline V gene sequence: CDR1 MDHEN, CDR2 SYDVKM. V was clipped by 2 bases and J by 0 bases, with 8 bases between them. The CDR3 bases are TGTGCCAGCAGTTTAGCAGGGTTAGCCAAAAACATTCAGTACTTC. Its protein product is CASSLAGLAKNIQYF. Drawing the rest from reference TRBV28 and TRBJ2-4, the complete variable domain is DVKVTQSSRYLVKRTGEKVFLECVQDMDHENMFWYRQDPGLGLRLIYFSYDVKMKEKGDIPEGYSVSREKKERFSLILESASTNQTSMYLCASSLAGLAKNIQYFGAGTRLSVL.

Turning to this clone: The junction differs from germline at one of its ends, possibly a read error. The chain joins TRBV7-7 to TRBJ2-5; 9 nucleotides align to TRBD1. This CDR3 contains 16 residues. CDR1 is SSHAT, CDR2 FNYEAQ, per germline (reference sequence). The DNA of the CDR3 is TGTGCTAGCAGCCCCATCGGACAGGGGCGGGTGGAGACCCAGTACTTC. Amino acids: CASSPIGQGRVETQYF.

The chain joins TRBV4-2 to TRBJ2-5; D may be TRBD2 (6 bases). This CDR3 is built from 15 residues. Germline assignment: CDR1 LGHNA and CDR2 YNFKEQ. Trimming left V 1 base short and J 2 bases short, with 11 bases between. CDR3 region: CASSQATGEQETQYF. The CDR3 coding sequence is TGTGCCAGCAGCCAAGCGACGGGAGAACAAGAGACCCAGTACTTC.

By its share, this clone is large. The rearrangement links TRBV7-2 to TRBJ1-2; D remains ambiguous. This CDR3 has 13 amino acids. CDR1 and CDR2 from the germline V gene are SGHTA and FQGNSA. Trimming removed 5 bases at V and 5 bases at J, with 12 bases between. The CDR3 loop is CASSLDGFYGYTF. The CDR3 coding sequence is TGTGCCAGCAGCCTTGACGGATTTTATGGCTACACCTTC.

The chain links TRBV6-1 to TRBJ1-2; maybe TRBD1 (6 bases). Germline lookup yields CDR1 MNHNS and CDR2 SASEGT. The CDR3 has 14 residues. The germline V and J ends were trimmed by 2 bases and 6 bases, with 13 bases remaining between them. The CDR3 sequence: CASSETTGRHGYTF. In DNA, the CDR3 is TGTGCCAGCAGTGAAACCACAGGGCGCCATGGCTACACCTTC.

The rearrangement uses TRBV2 and TRBJ1-2; 8 bases are shared with TRBD1. V was clipped by 6 bases and J by 7 bases; unmatched bases: 7. Germline CDR1 SNHLY, CDR2 FYNNEI. This CDR3 has 13 residues. CDR3 in amino acids: CASRTGQGSGYTF. Here the CDR3 DNA reads TGTGCCAGCAGGACCGGACAGGGTTCTGGCTACACCTTC.

The chain links TRBV28 to TRBJ2-1; 7 bases agree with TRBD2. The germline V gene encodes CDR1 MDHEN and CDR2 SYDVKM. CDR3 length: 15 amino acids. The V segment lost 2 bases and the J segment 4 bases; nucleotides outside the gene matches: 5. CDR3 nucleotides: TGTGCCAGCAGTTTAGCTAGCGGACCATACAATGAGCAGTTCTTC. Its protein is CASSLASGPYNEQFF. Full variable domain (outside the CDR3, taken from reference TRBV28 and TRBJ2-1): DVKVTQSSRYLVKRTGEKVFLECVQDMDHENMFWYRQDPGLGLRLIYFSYDVKMKEKGDIPEGYSVSREKKERFSLILESASTNQTSMYLCASSLASGPYNEQFFGPGTRLTVL.

This chain uses TRBV11-3 with TRBJ2-1; D not resolved. Germline CDR1 reads SGHNT; CDR2 reads YENEEA. Between the trimmed V and J ends, which lost 5 bases and 9 bases, there was a span of 11 bases. This CDR3 has 12 amino acids. The CDR3 DNA is TGTGCCAGCAGCCCCTTTTTGAGTGAGCAGTTCTTC. Translation gives CASSPFLSEQFF.

This sequence joins TRBV2 and TRBJ2-2; D gene unclear. Per the germline V gene, CDR1 is SNHLY and CDR2 is FYNNEI. CDR3 length: 13 amino acids. V dropped 4 bases and J dropped 7 bases, with 10 bases sitting between them. CDR3 region: CASSVWRVGELFF. CDR3 DNA sequence: TGTGCCAGCAGTGTATGGCGAGTCGGGGAGCTGTTTTTT.

This sequence joins TRBV6-6 and TRBJ2-7; 11 bases line up with TRBD2. Germline assignment: CDR1 MNHNY and CDR2 SVGAGI (reference sequence). The CDR3 covers 14 residues. Trimming at V came to 5 bases and at J to 2 bases, leaving 2 bases not matched to a gene. The CDR3 DNA is TGTGCCAGCAGTCGGACTAGCGGGCCCTACGAGCAGTACTTC. Amino acids: CASSRTSGPYEQYF.

V and J are TRBV28 and TRBJ2-3; D unresolved. Germline V gene lookup returns CDR1 MDHEN and CDR2 SYDVKM. V lost 2 bases, J lost 6 bases, and 18 bases lay in between. This CDR3 has 16 amino acids. The CDR3 sequence: CASSLTSGRSYDTQYF. The CDR3 DNA sequence: TGTGCCAGCAGTTTAACCTCCGGTCGGTCTTATGATACGCAGTATTTT.

V and J are TRBV7-2 and TRBJ2-7; D is uncertain. V lost 0 bases and J lost 0, with 9 bases in between. This CDR3 has 15 residues. Germline V gives CDR1 SGHTA, CDR2 FQGNSA. CDR3 DNA sequence: TGTGCCAGCAGCTTAGCGGCCGCCAGCTCCTACGAGCAGTACTTC. It yields the protein CASSLAAASSYEQYF.